The 27 T cell receptor beta chains below were found in one sample sequenced in a study of post-analysis software for immune sequencing data. Study-level results: Controls showed lower frequencies than patients for five TRBV segments, and TRBV5-6, TRBV5-1 and TRBV20-1 were among these.

Unique molecular identifiers had been added to the TCR beta cDNA libraries. TCRdb re-called the PCR reads with MiXCR, one entry per CDR3 protein. The data contain 600,000 to 700,000 distinct CDR3 sequences, 55% to 60% of them singletons. The antigens for these receptors are not known. Material: blood. All receptors derive from a girl aged 2 to 10 with multiple sclerosis.

The chain joins TRBV10-1 to TRBJ2-5; perhaps TRBD1 as D (6 bases). The DNA end favors TRBJ2-7, so the J call may be wrong. Germline CDR1 is WNHNN and CDR2 is SYGVQD (reference sequence). The CDR3 length is 13 residues. CDR3 DNA: TGCGCCAGCAGTGATCCGGACAGTCACGAGCAGTACTTC. It yields the protein CASSDPDSHEQYF.

This chain links TRBV7-9 with TRBJ2-1, with D uncertain. Trimming shortened V by 4 bases and J by 3 bases, and 7 bases separated the two germline ends. CDR1 is SEHNR, CDR2 FQNEAQ, per germline (reference sequence). This CDR3 has 13 residues. For the CDR3, the DNA is TGTGCCAGCAGCTCATTCGACTACAATGAGCAGTTCTTC. Its protein product is CASSSFDYNEQFF. Full variable domain (outside the CDR3, taken from reference TRBV7-9 and TRBJ2-1): DTGVSQNPRHKITKRGQNVTFRCDPISEHNRLYWYRQTLGQGPEFLTYFQNEAQLEKSRLLSDRFSAERPKGSFSTLEIQRTEQGDSAMYLCASSSFDYNEQFFGPGTRLTVL.

V usage is TRBV18 and J usage is TRBJ2-7; D not certain. The V and J ends lost 7 bases and 0 bases respectively, with 25 bases between them. CDR1 KGHSH and CDR2 LQKENI come from the germline V gene. There are 18 residues in the CDR3. CDR3 in amino acids: CASLPRPLATTDSYEQYF. CDR3 DNA: TGTGCCAGCTTACCTAGGCCCCTTGCGACGACCGACTCCTACGAGCAGTACTTC. Supplemented by reference TRBV18 and TRBJ2-7, the full variable domain reads NAGVMQNPRHLVRRRGQEARLRCSPMKGHSHVYWYRQLPEEGLKFMVYLQKENIIDESGMPKERFSAEFPKEGPSILRIQQVVRGDSAAYFCASLPRPLATTDSYEQYFGPGTRLTVT.

This sequence joins TRBV6-6 and TRBJ1-2; tentatively, D is TRBD1 (5 bases). Germline V CDR1 and CDR2: MNHNY, SVGAGI (reference sequence). The CDR3 length is 13 residues. The ends were cut back, 5 bases at V and 7 bases at J, with 14 bases in the middle. CDR3 amino acids: CASSPGGEVGYTF. The CDR3 region has the DNA TGTGCCAGCAGTCCCGGGGGGGAGGTTGGCTACACCTTC.

This chain uses TRBV4-3 with TRBJ1-1, with D unresolved. The CDR3 is made up of 15 amino acids. V lost 0 bases and J lost 0, with 8 bases in between. Per germline, CDR1 LGHNA and CDR2 YSLEER. CDR3 loop: CASSQEEGLNTEAFF. Written as DNA, the CDR3 is TGCGCCAGCAGCCAAGAAGAGGGATTGAACACTGAAGCTTTCTTT.

The chain recombines TRBV2 with TRBJ2-5; D is unclear. The closer fit of TRBJ2-7 to the DNA end suggests the J call may be wrong. Germline V gene data show CDR1 as SNHLY and CDR2 as FYNNEI. This CDR3 is 11 amino acids long. CDR3 amino acids: CASSTHYEQYF. In DNA form, the CDR3 reads TGTGCCAGCAGTACGCACTACGAGCAGTACTTC.

The chain links TRBV27 to TRBJ2-2; D gene unclear. V lost 2 bases, J lost 7 bases, and 5 bases lay in between. The CDR3 covers 12 residues. Germline V gene sequence: CDR1 MNHEY, CDR2 SMNVEV (reference sequence). The CDR3 here is CASSLPGGELFF. The CDR3 region has the DNA TGTGCCAGCAGTTTACCGGGCGGGGAGCTGTTTTTT.

The chain joins TRBV7-6 to TRBJ2-7; D remains ambiguous. Germline V gene sequence: CDR1 SGHVS, CDR2 FNYEAQ. CDR3 size: 15 residues. Between the trimmed V and J ends, which lost 6 bases and 5 bases, there was a span of 20 bases. CDR3 DNA sequence: TGTGCCAGCAGACTAAAGGCCGCCGATAGTCACGAGCAGTACTTC. This translates into CASRLKAADSHEQYF.

V is TRBV12-3 or TRBV12-4 and J is TRBJ2-1, with TRBD2 identical over 11 bases. CDR3 size: 17 residues. Germline trimming cut 4 bases from V and 2 bases from J; bases unmatched to any gene: 7. In DNA, the CDR3 is TGTGCCAGCAGTTCCGCAACTAGCGGGGGAGCCTACAATGAGCAGTTCTTC. It codes for CASSSATSGGAYNEQFF.

This clonotype came up many times. V and J are TRBV5-1 and TRBJ2-1; 7 bases align to TRBD1. CDR1 is SGHRS and CDR2 is YFSETQ in the germline V gene. The CDR3 loop spans 14 amino acids. The V and J ends lost 0 bases and 3 bases, in that order; junction bases with no gene match: 0. CDR3 nucleotides: TGCGCCAGCAGCTTGGGGGACAGCTACAATGAGCAGTTCTTC. This gives the protein CASSLGDSYNEQFF.

V gene TRBV4-1 combines with J gene TRBJ1-5; the D is unclear. The CDR3 is 13 residues long. CDR1 and CDR2 (germline): MGHRA, YSYEKL. Trimming shortened V by 2 bases and J by 3 bases, and 5 bases separated the two germline ends. This CDR3 reads CASSQRYNQPQHF. The CDR3 region has the DNA TGCGCCAGCAGCCAACGATACAATCAGCCCCAGCATTTT.

The chain links TRBV12-5 to TRBJ2-5, with 8 bases fitting TRBD2. The V gene's germline CDR1 is LGHNT and CDR2 FRNRAP. CDR3 length equals 16 residues. V trimming: 6 bases; J trimming: 1 base; junction bases outside the gene matches: 10. The CDR3 DNA follows: TGTGCTAGTGGAGGCAGACTAGCGCTTACCCAAGAGACCCAGTACTTC. This encodes CASGGRLALTQETQYF.

V is TRBV4-2 and J is TRBJ2-3; the D gene could be TRBD1 or TRBD2 (7 bases each). Trimming cost V 5 bases and J 1 base, with 19 bases left between them. This CDR3 comprises 17 residues. Looked up from germline, CDR1 is LGHNA and CDR2 is YNFKEQ. This CDR3 reads CASSKLTGEGRTDTQYF. As DNA, the CDR3 is TGTGCCAGCAGCAAGCTAACAGGGGAGGGACGCACAGATACGCAGTATTTT.

The chain combines TRBV25-1 with TRBJ2-7, with D maybe TRBD1 (6 bases). Germline assignment: CDR1 MGHDK and CDR2 SYGVNS. The CDR3 is 11 amino acids. The V end lost 6 bases, the J end lost 6 bases, and 9 bases lay between the germline ends. The CDR3: CASRQGVEQYF. Here the CDR3 DNA reads TGTGCCAGCAGACAGGGCGTCGAGCAGTACTTC.

This clonotype was recorded a few times. The J gene is TRBJ1-2, the V gene TRBV27, with D perhaps matching TRBD1 (5 bases). The V end lost 4 bases, the J end lost 4 bases, and 13 bases lay between the germline ends. This CDR3 has 14 amino acids. Looked up from germline, CDR1 is MNHEY and CDR2 is SMNVEV (reference sequence). The CDR3 DNA follows: TGTGCCAGCAGTTCCTTGCAGGGAAGCTATGGCTACACCTTC. Residues: CASSSLQGSYGYTF.

There are a few counts of this clonotype. CDR3 residues: CASSFAASTDTQYF. In DNA, the CDR3 is TGTGCCAGCAGTTTTGCGGCTAGCACAGATACGCAGTATTTT. This sequence joins TRBV12-3 or TRBV12-4 and TRBJ2-3; D not resolved. V lost 3 bases and J 0 bases, leaving 7 bases between the germline ends. This CDR3 contains 14 residues.

Here the CDR3 DNA reads TGTGCCAGCACCTGGTGGGGAATGGGACTATCTTCCTACGAGCAGTACTTC. Translation gives CASTWWGMGLSSYEQYF. The chain recombines TRBV5-6 with TRBJ2-7; TRBD2 aligns across 7 bases. CDR3 length: 17 residues. Germline CDR1 reads SGHDT; CDR2 reads YYEEEE. The junction had 16 bases not matched to a gene; V was cut back by 6 bases and J by 1 base.

The chain carries TRBV29-1 and TRBJ2-1, with D perhaps being TRBD1 or TRBD2 (7 bases each). The CDR3 spans 13 residues. Germline V gene lookup returns CDR1 SQVTM and CDR2 ANQGSEA. The ends were cut back, 6 bases at V and 8 bases at J, with 17 bases in the middle. The DNA of the CDR3 is TGCAGCGTCAGGGGGGGGAATAAGGATGAGCAGTTCTTC. It specifies CSVRGGNKDEQFF.

The chain carries TRBV2 and TRBJ1-2; the match to TRBD1 covers 7 bases. J was trimmed by 6 bases and V by 5 bases; bases with no gene match: 6. The CDR3 has 13 residues. Per germline, CDR1 SNHLY and CDR2 FYNNEI. The CDR3 here is CASSWDRGHGYTF. CDR3 sequence (DNA): TGTGCCAGCAGTTGGGACAGAGGCCATGGCTACACCTTC.

The chain employs TRBV20-1 and TRBJ2-3, with D hard to call. CDR3 size: 11 residues. Germline CDR1 DFQATT, CDR2 SNEGSKA (reference sequence). Trimming removed 4 bases from V and 5 bases from J, with 7 bases in between. The CDR3 loop is CSANSRDTQYF. CDR3 sequence (DNA): TGCAGTGCTAATTCTCGAGATACGCAGTATTTT.

The chain employs TRBV4-3 and TRBJ2-3, with 8 bases aligning to TRBD1. The germline CDR1 and CDR2 sequences are LGHNA and YSLEER. V shed 1 base and J 0 bases; nucleotides not matched to a gene: 3. The CDR3 covers 16 residues. In DNA form, the CDR3 reads TGCGCCAGCAGCCAAGGGGACAGGACTAGCACAGATACGCAGTATTTT. Amino acids: CASSQGDRTSTDTQYF.

V and J are TRBV7-2 and TRBJ2-1; D not resolved. The V end lost 0 bases, the J end lost 6 bases, and 6 bases lay between the germline ends. The CDR3 is 13 amino acids. Germline CDR1 reads SGHTA; CDR2 reads FQGNSA. Here the CDR3 DNA reads TGTGCCAGCAGCTTAGCGCTGGTCAATGAGCAGTTCTTC. Residues: CASSLALVNEQFF.

This clonotype is a singleton in its sample. CDR3 amino acids: CASSSRGGGSYEQYF. The CDR3 bases are TGTGCCAGCAGCTCAAGAGGGGGGGGCTCCTACGAGCAGTACTTC. The V gene is TRBV7-9, the J gene TRBJ2-7; perhaps TRBD2 as D (7 bases). With 4 bases removed from V and 0 bases from J, the gap between germline ends came to 13 bases. The CDR3 consists of 15 residues. CDR1 and CDR2 (germline): SEHNR, FQNEAQ (reference sequence).

The V gene is TRBV20-1, the J gene TRBJ2-3; D not resolved. Trimming took 5 bases from V and 2 from J, leaving 17 bases between them. The CDR3 extends over 15 amino acids. Germline V gives CDR1 DFQATT, CDR2 SNEGSKA (reference sequence). The CDR3: CSAQSYEANTDTQYF. The CDR3 DNA reads as TGCAGTGCTCAGAGTTATGAGGCGAACACAGATACGCAGTATTTT.

The V gene is TRBV6-2 or TRBV6-3, the J gene TRBJ2-7, with 9 positions matching TRBD1. Germline CDR1 reads MNHEY; CDR2 reads SVGEGT. V was pared by 6 bases and J by 3 bases, with 6 bases of the junction left unmatched. The CDR3 has 14 amino acids. CDR3 protein: CASRMDRGGYEQYF. The CDR3 bases are TGTGCCAGCAGGATGGACAGGGGTGGCTACGAGCAGTACTTC.

In this sample, this clonotype turned up a few times. The chain combines TRBV24-1 with TRBJ2-2; a weak D match, TRBD2 (6 bases). Germline lookup yields CDR1 KGHDR and CDR2 SFDVKD. This CDR3 is built from 14 residues. V was clipped by 6 bases and J by 5 bases, with 12 bases between them. The CDR3 DNA reads as TGTGCCACCAGTTCCGGGAGCCTAACCGGGGAGCTGTTTTTT. It yields the protein CATSSGSLTGELFF.

V usage is TRBV24-1 and J usage is TRBJ2-1; D possibly corresponds to TRBD2 (6 bases). The length of the CDR3 is 18 residues. The V gene's germline CDR1 is KGHDR and CDR2 SFDVKD. V was cut by 0 bases and J by 1 base, with 15 bases left in between. The chain's CDR3 is CATSDLVAGSGSYNEQFF. CDR3 sequence (DNA): TGTGCCACCAGTGATTTGGTCGCGGGATCGGGGTCCTACAATGAGCAGTTCTTC.